A selection of T cell receptor beta chains follows, all from one sample in a study of radiation and T cells in renal cell carcinoma. Some clones are missing from TCRdb's copy, which holds only in-frame ones; the method was immunoSEQ multiplex PCR. The table lists roughly 140,000 clones, roughly 86% of them singletons. Sequenced here: blood, sampled from a patient whose treatment included radiotherapy and nephrectomy. These receptors were obtained from a woman aged 45-59 years with renal cell carcinoma. CDR3s include the opening cysteine and the closing phenylalanine or tryptophan. D genes are given only for firm matches. A clone size is listed for some rows: how often the clone was seen (once, few, many), or a class if it is expanded.

j_call v_call cdr3_length d_call clone_size cdr3_aa cdr3_nt
TRBJ2-1 TRBV7-3 13 . once CASSAGQWYEQFF TGTGCCAGCAGCGCCGGACAGTGGTATGAGCAGTTCTTC
TRBJ1-1 TRBV5-4 13 . . CASRPTGRAEAFF TGTGCCAGCAGGCCAACGGGGAGAGCTGAAGCTTTCTTT
TRBJ2-6 TRBV7-2 17 . . CASSFPGLRSGANVLTF TGTGCCAGCAGTTTCCCGGGCCTGCGCTCTGGGGCCAACGTCCTGACTTTC
TRBJ2-5 TRBV13 16 TRBD2 . CASSLVPAGGLETQYF TGTGCCAGCAGCTTAGTCCCAGCGGGGGGCCTAGAGACCCAGTACTTC
TRBJ1-6 TRBV19 17 . . CASSSSLSTGSNSPLHF TGTGCCAGTAGCTCCTCCCTCTCGACAGGATCGAATTCACCCCTCCACTTT
TRBJ1-2 TRBV5-6 13 . . CASSVGGGYGYTF TGTGCCAGCAGCGTCGGAGGAGGCTATGGCTACACCTTC
TRBJ2-1 TRBV7-9 13 . . CASSLGGLPEQFF TGTGCCAGCAGCTTAGGAGGGCTACCAGAGCAGTTCTTC
TRBJ2-1 TRBV9 14 TRBD2 . CASSVESSGGGKFF TGTGCCAGCAGCGTAGAGAGTAGCGGGGGGGGAAAGTTCTTC
TRBJ1-5 TRBV5-5 15 . . CASSLGTASNQPQHF TGTGCCAGCAGCTTGGGTACAGCTAGCAATCAGCCCCAGCATTTT
TRBJ1-1 TRBV19 13 . few CASSFTGATEAFF TGTGCCAGTAGTTTCACAGGTGCCACTGAAGCTTTCTTT
TRBJ1-5 TRBV2 13 . . CASSWGGDQPQHF TGTGCCAGCAGCTGGGGGGGAGATCAGCCCCAGCATTTT
TRBJ1-1 TRBV6-5 15 . . CASSYSDNPNTEAFF TGTGCCAGCAGTTACTCAGACAACCCAAACACTGAAGCTTTCTTT
TRBJ2-5 TRBV13 16 TRBD1 . CASSGQGRGTQETQYF TGTGCCAGCAGCGGACAGGGGAGGGGGACACAAGAGACCCAGTACTTC
TRBJ2-2 TRBV10-3 14 . . CAISGSPNTGELFF TGTGCCATCAGTGGCTCTCCGAACACCGGGGAGCTGTTTTTT
TRBJ1-4 TRBV7-9 15 TRBD1 . CASSLEGQGSEKLFF TGTGCCAGCAGCTTAGAGGGACAGGGGAGTGAAAAACTGTTTTTT
TRBJ1-5 TRBV19 15 . . CASSPIPHSNQPQHF TGTGCCAGTAGTCCCATCCCCCACAGTAATCAGCCCCAGCATTTT
TRBJ1-1 TRBV6-5 13 . once CASSYVVDTEAFF TGTGCCAGCAGTTACGTTGTGGACACTGAAGCTTTCTTT
TRBJ2-2 TRBV27 16 TRBD1 . CASRSGTGGSGGELFF TGTGCCAGCAGGTCCGGGACAGGGGGATCGGGCGGGGAGCTGTTTTTT
TRBJ2-1 TRBV29-1 16 TRBD1 . CSVEDQEGQGHGEQFF TGCAGCGTTGAAGATCAAGAGGGACAGGGGCACGGTGAGCAGTTCTTC
TRBJ2-3 TRBV11-3 16 TRBD1 . CASSSTGTGNTDTQYF TGTGCCAGCAGCTCAACCGGGACAGGGAACACAGATACGCAGTATTTT
TRBJ2-5 TRBV5-1 15 . . CASSLRSGAIETQYF TGCGCCAGCAGCTTGAGATCGGGGGCAATCGAGACCCAGTACTTC